The 29 T cell receptor beta chains below were found in one sample sequenced in a study of OX40 agonist ivuxolimab in advanced cancers. Using immunoSEQ multiplex PCR, the repertoire was profiled, and TCRdb retains in-frame clones only, with some absent. Here the sample spans about 21,000 clones, roughly 86% being singletons. Source: CD4+ or CD8+ T cells sorted from blood, taken in a trial of the OX40 agonist ivuxolimab. These receptors were collected from an adult with an advanced solid tumor such as melanoma, head and neck, liver or kidney cancer.

V and J are TRBV29-1 and TRBJ2-7; unclear D gene. Germline V CDR1 and CDR2: SQVTM, ANQGSEA. V was clipped by 0 bases and J by 3 bases, with 18 bases between them. This CDR3 comprises 16 residues. The CDR3 DNA follows: TGCAGCGTTGAAGATGACACATCCCTCTATGGCTACGAGCAGTACTTC. As protein: CSVEDDTSLYGYEQYF.

The chain recombines TRBV4-1 with TRBJ2-3, with 8 nucleotides matching TRBD2. Germline assignment: CDR1 MGHRA and CDR2 YSYEKL. The CDR3 sequence is 17 residues long. Germline trimming cut 8 bases from V and 2 bases from J; bases unmatched to any gene: 15. The CDR3 coding sequence is TGCGCCAGCGGTTCCTTTGGCGGGGGGACCCCCACAGATACGCAGTATTTT. This codes for CASGSFGGGTPTDTQYF.

This CDR3 is CASSRARGNTDTQYF. CDR3 sequence (DNA): TGCGCCAGCAGCCGAGCGCGGGGGAATACAGATACGCAGTATTTT. This chain connects TRBV4-1 to TRBJ2-3, with 7 bases aligning to TRBD2. Germline assignment: CDR1 MGHRA and CDR2 YSYEKL. V lost 4 bases to trimming and J lost 3 bases; unmatched junction nucleotides: 7. This CDR3 region has 15 residues.

The chain links TRBV6-1 to TRBJ2-7; D is possibly TRBD2 (5 bases). With 2 bases removed from V and 4 bases from J, the gap between germline ends came to 9 bases. CDR1 and CDR2 (germline): MNHNS, SASEGT. The CDR3 runs 13 residues. CDR3: CASSERDVYEQYF. The CDR3 nucleotides are TGTGCCAGCAGTGAACGGGATGTTTACGAGCAGTACTTC.

This chain links TRBV6-5 with TRBJ2-7; 10 positions match TRBD1. CDR1 is MNHEY, CDR2 SVGAGI, per germline. The CDR3 sequence is 13 residues long. V lost 4 bases, J lost 4 bases, and 1 base stayed unmatched. The CDR3 coding sequence is TGTGCCAGCAGTTGGGGACAGGGGTACGAGCAGTACTTC. Translated, it gives CASSWGQGYEQYF.

Written as DNA, the CDR3 is TGTGCCAGCAGTTACGGGGAGGGCATCTATGGCTACACCTTC. It encodes CASSYGEGIYGYTF. This chain links TRBV6-6 with TRBJ1-2; D ambiguous. The germline V and J ends were trimmed by 2 bases and 4 bases, with 11 bases remaining between them. This CDR3 has 14 residues. Germline CDR1 and CDR2: MNHNY and SVGAGI (reference sequence).

The chain carries TRBV27 and TRBJ2-1; possibly TRBD1 or TRBD2 for D (6 bases each). CDR1 and CDR2 from the germline V gene are MNHEY and SMNVEV (reference sequence). Trimming cost V 6 bases and J 5 bases, with 20 bases left between them. The CDR3 covers 16 residues. The CDR3 loop is CASSKTGPGANNEQFF. The CDR3 bases are TGTGCCAGCAGCAAAACCGGCCCGGGGGCGAACAATGAGCAGTTCTTC.

This chain uses TRBV7-2 with TRBJ2-1; D may be TRBD2 (5 bases). The CDR3 covers 14 residues. Between the trimmed V and J ends, which lost 5 bases and 8 bases, there was a span of 16 bases. The V gene's germline CDR1 is SGHTA and CDR2 FQGNSA. CDR3 sequence reads: CASSAPFRRHEQFF. Written as DNA, the CDR3 is TGTGCCAGCAGCGCCCCCTTCAGGAGGCATGAGCAGTTCTTC.

J is TRBJ2-6 and V is TRBV5-4; weak D call: TRBD1 (5 bases). The V gene lost 2 bases and the J gene lost 0 bases, with 12 bases spanning the gap. Germline-derived CDR1 and CDR2 are SGHNT and YYREEE (reference sequence). CDR3 length: 17 residues. The CDR3 DNA is TGTGCCAGCAGCTTTTTAGACAGCCCCTCTGGGGCCAACGTCCTGACTTTC. Its translation: CASSFLDSPSGANVLTF.

This chain uses TRBV5-4 with TRBJ2-1, with 7 bases lining up with TRBD1. With 7 bases clipped from V and 2 bases from J, the junction kept 3 bases outside the gene matches. Germline assignment: CDR1 SGHNT and CDR2 YYREEE (reference sequence). This CDR3 region has 13 residues. CDR3 in amino acids: CASQGQTYNEQFF. CDR3 DNA: TGTGCCAGCCAGGGACAGACCTACAATGAGCAGTTCTTC.

The chain combines TRBV11-2 with TRBJ1-1; 8 bases align to TRBD1. From germline, CDR1 is SGHAT and CDR2 FQNNGV. Losses at the gene ends were 3 bases for V and 11 bases for J; bases not matched to a gene: 8. There are 13 residues in the CDR3. CDR3 in DNA: TGTGCCAGCAGCTTTAAACAGGGGGGTATGGCTTTCTTT. Encoded protein: CASSFKQGGMAFF. The variable domain in full, completed from reference TRBV11-2 and TRBJ1-1, reads EAGVAQSPRYKIIEKRQSVAFWCNPISGHATLYWYQQILGQGPKLLIQFQNNGVVDDSQLPKDRFSAERLKGVDSTLKIQPAKLEDSAVYLCASSFKQGGMAFFGQGTRLTVV.

This chain connects TRBV4-1 to TRBJ1-1; D is undetermined. Germline CDR1 MGHRA, CDR2 YSYEKL. This CDR3 has 15 amino acids. V gave up 0 bases and J gave up 1 base, with 9 bases separating them. CDR3 sequence reads: CASSQDRAGNTEAFF. DNA of the CDR3: TGCGCCAGCAGCCAAGATCGCGCAGGGAACACTGAAGCTTTCTTT.

The V gene is TRBV5-8, the J gene TRBJ1-1; TRBD1 aligns across 7 bases. Germline CDR1 reads SGHTS; CDR2 reads YDEGEE. Trimming removed 0 bases from V and 6 bases from J; junction bases left unmatched: 2. The CDR3 runs to 13 residues. The CDR3 bases are TGTGCCAGCAGCTTGGACAGGGGTCCTGAAGCTTTCTTT. Translated: CASSLDRGPEAFF.

The rearrangement links TRBV19 to TRBJ1-1; 7 nucleotides match TRBD1. Germline V gene sequence: CDR1 LNHDA, CDR2 SQIVND (reference sequence). CDR3 size: 16 residues. V was pared by 2 bases and J by 4 bases, with 10 bases of the junction left unmatched. CDR3 DNA: TGTGCCAGTAGTATACATACTGGGACAGCGGGCACTGAAGCTTTCTTT. Its protein product is CASSIHTGTAGTEAFF.

The rearrangement links TRBV12-5 to TRBJ1-1, with 7 bases aligning to TRBD1. CDR1 is LGHNT and CDR2 is FRNRAP in the germline V gene. The CDR3 contains 19 residues. Losses at the gene ends were 0 bases for V and 1 base for J; bases not matched to a gene: 14. The DNA for the CDR3 is TGTGCTAGTGGTTTGGTTCCCTCAGGGGGGACATCTGAGAACACTGAAGCTTTCTTT. Its translation: CASGLVPSGGTSENTEAFF.

The chain combines TRBV27 with TRBJ2-2; the D gene is possibly TRBD2 (6 bases). V lost 5 bases to trimming and J lost 0 bases, with 19 bases between them. This CDR3 contains 18 residues. Germline CDR1 and CDR2: MNHEY and SMNVEV (reference sequence). The CDR3 spells CASSTRGGRRPNTGELFF. The CDR3 nucleotides read TGTGCCAGCAGTACTCGGGGAGGCCGACGGCCGAACACCGGGGAGCTGTTTTTT.

The chain is built from TRBV11-1 and TRBJ2-7; possibly TRBD1 for D (6 bases). Germline CDR1 reads SGHAT; CDR2 reads FQDESV (reference sequence). V lost 3 bases, J lost 0 bases, and 9 bases lay in between. The CDR3 sequence is 14 residues long. The CDR3 spells CASSFSGDSYEQYF. In DNA, the CDR3 is TGTGCCAGCAGCTTCTCAGGGGACTCCTACGAGCAGTACTTC.

The chain is built from TRBV15 and TRBJ2-7; D ambiguous. Germline V gives CDR1 LNHNV, CDR2 YYDKDF (reference sequence). CDR3 size: 14 residues. V was trimmed by 4 bases and J by 3 bases, leaving 13 bases between them. The CDR3 DNA reads TGTGCCACCAGCAACGGAAAGGGCTACTACGAGCAGTACTTC. Translating gives CATSNGKGYYEQYF.

The chain uses TRBV4-1 and TRBJ2-5; a possible D gene is TRBD2 (6 bases). The germline V gene encodes CDR1 MGHRA and CDR2 YSYEKL. The CDR3 length is 13 residues. Trimming took off 1 base at V and 12 bases at J, with 15 bases between the two ends. The CDR3 nucleotides read TGCGCCAGCAGCCAAGCGGCAGGGACTCACAAGTACTTC. Its protein is CASSQAAGTHKYF.

This sequence joins TRBV19 and TRBJ1-1; D unclear. The CDR3 is made up of 15 amino acids. Germline CDR1 and CDR2: LNHDA and SQIVND (reference sequence). V lost 0 bases, J lost 5 bases, and 13 bases lay in between. The CDR3 DNA follows: TGTGCCAGTAGTATAGACCCGGCCCTGCGGACTGAAGCTTTCTTT. Translated, it gives CASSIDPALRTEAFF. Full variable domain (missing parts from reference TRBV19 and TRBJ1-1): DGGITQSPKYLFRKEGQNVTLSCEQNLNHDAMYWYRQDPGQGLRLIYYSQIVNDFQKGDIAEGYSVSREKKESFPLTVTSAQKNPTAFYLCASSIDPALRTEAFFGQGTRLTVV.

The J gene is TRBJ2-7, the V gene TRBV9, with 12 bases matching TRBD2. V lost 4 bases to trimming and J lost 7 bases; unmatched junction nucleotides: 9. This CDR3 region has 15 residues. Germline loops: CDR1 SGDLS, CDR2 YYNGEE. The chain's CDR3 is CASSRWTSGVEEQYF. The CDR3 DNA sequence: TGTGCCAGCAGCAGATGGACTAGCGGGGTAGAGGAGCAGTACTTC.

Only one count was recorded for this clone. The chain uses TRBV30 and TRBJ2-7; D not certain. V was pared by 2 bases and J by 2 bases, with 7 bases between. This CDR3 comprises 12 residues. Germline V gene lookup returns CDR1 GTSNPN and CDR2 SVGIG (reference sequence). The CDR3 spells CAWSIGTYEQYF. The CDR3 DNA is TGTGCCTGGAGTATAGGGACCTACGAGCAGTACTTC. Drawing the rest from reference TRBV30 and TRBJ2-7, the complete variable domain is SQTIHQWPATLVQPVGSPLSLECTVEGTSNPNLYWYRQAAGRGLQLLFYSVGIGQISSEVPQNLSASRPQDRQFILSSKKLLLSDSGFYLCAWSIGTYEQYFGPGTRLTVT.

The chain recombines TRBV6-5 with TRBJ2-5; D possibly corresponds to TRBD2 (6 bases). The CDR3 is 14 residues long. The V gene's germline CDR1 is MNHEY and CDR2 SVGAGI. Trimming stripped 3 bases from V and 1 base from J, with 9 bases between. The CDR3 loop reads CASSYAGSQETQYF. In DNA form, the CDR3 reads TGTGCCAGCAGTTATGCGGGAAGCCAAGAGACCCAGTACTTC.

The chain joins TRBV4-1 to TRBJ2-2, with 9 positions matching TRBD1. The CDR3 contains 15 residues. Germline V gene sequence: CDR1 MGHRA, CDR2 YSYEKL. Germline trimming cut 3 bases from V and 5 bases from J; bases unmatched to any gene: 4. This CDR3 reads CASSHAGTGTGELFF. In nucleotides, the CDR3 is TGCGCCAGCAGCCATGCCGGGACAGGGACCGGGGAGCTGTTTTTT.

The V gene is TRBV19, the J gene TRBJ1-6; TRBD1 aligns across 7 bases. The V gene's germline CDR1 is LNHDA and CDR2 SQIVND (reference sequence). J lost 2 bases, V lost 5 bases, and 9 bases had no gene match. There are 17 residues in the CDR3. The DNA of the CDR3 is TGTGCCAGTAGTTCCACAGGGGAAGAGGCCTATAATTCACCCCTCCACTTT. As protein: CASSSTGEEAYNSPLHF.

This clone has only one observation. This CDR3 is also generated by other DNA sequences in the sample. The chain recombines TRBV14 with TRBJ2-7, with D hard to call. The CDR3 has 11 residues. Looked up from germline, CDR1 is SGHDN and CDR2 is FVKESK. The V gene lost 3 bases and the J gene lost 5 bases, with 5 bases spanning the gap. The CDR3 protein is CASSQGNEQYF. In nucleotides, the CDR3 is TGTGCCAGCAGCCAGGGAAACGAGCAGTACTTC.

V and J are TRBV6-1 and TRBJ1-5; 8 positions match TRBD1. Germline CDR1 MNHNS, CDR2 SASEGT. V lost 2 bases to trimming and J lost 1 base; unmatched junction nucleotides: 1. The CDR3 contains 15 residues. Here the CDR3 DNA reads TGTGCCAGCAGTGAATACAGGGGGAGCAATCAGCCCCAGCATTTT. This sequence encodes CASSEYRGSNQPQHF.

The chain couples TRBV18 to TRBJ1-1; D is undetermined. V was pared by 3 bases and J by 9 bases, with 11 bases between. The CDR3 has 12 residues. Germline values: CDR1 KGHSH, CDR2 LQKENI. CDR3 sequence (DNA): TGTGCCAGCTCACCCCCTGGGTCTCAAGCTTTCTTT. Amino acid sequence: CASSPPGSQAFF. Full variable domain (missing parts from reference TRBV18 and TRBJ1-1): NAGVMQNPRHLVRRRGQEARLRCSPMKGHSHVYWYRQLPEEGLKFMVYLQKENIIDESGMPKERFSAEFPKEGPSILRIQQVVRGDSAAYFCASSPPGSQAFFGQGTRLTVV.

V and J are TRBV27 and TRBJ2-7; possibly TRBD2 for D (6 bases). This CDR3 region has 15 residues. Germline V gene data show CDR1 as MNHEY and CDR2 as SMNVEV (reference sequence). V was cut by 3 bases and J by 2 bases, with 14 bases left in between. The CDR3 DNA follows: TGTGCCAGCAGTTTCGCGGGATCCAACGCCTACGAGCAGTACTTC. It translates to CASSFAGSNAYEQYF.